The 9 T cell receptor beta chains below were found in one sample sequenced in a study of T-cell memory formation after mild COVID-19 (dated by TCRdb to the early 2020s). The method behind the library was 5' RACE. The run used an Illumina NovaSeq 6000. TCRdb redid the processing of the public reads, applying fastp at Q25 and MiXCR, and retained in-frame beta chains. Rows are combined by CDR3 protein, so each entry shows the most common genes and DNA. Counted in this sample were about 350,000 distinct CDR3 sequences; roughly 15% of them appeared once. 22% of the sample is taken by the ten largest. Sequencing was performed on PBMCs or a T cell subset sorted from them (not recorded which). Every receptor here comes from a man younger than 35 who had mild COVID-19 (a few samples of this study predate the infection). The sample titles of this study are shuffled in the database, so cell type and time point are left out; the donor was told from shared clones.

The V call is TRBV7-9, the J call TRBJ2-1; D tentatively fits TRBD1 or TRBD2 (5 bases each). Germline V CDR1 and CDR2: SEHNR, FQNEAQ (reference sequence). CDR3 size: 15 residues. Deletions cut 4 bases from V and 3 bases from J, with 13 bases between. The CDR3 sequence: CASSSLWDGYNEQFF. In DNA, the CDR3 is TGTGCCAGCAGCTCCCTATGGGACGGCTACAATGAGCAGTTCTTC.

The chain is built from TRBV5-1 and TRBJ2-4, with TRBD2 as a possible D gene (6 bases). This CDR3 comprises 13 residues. Germline V CDR1 and CDR2: SGHRS, YFSETQ. The V and J ends lost 3 bases and 8 bases respectively, with 12 bases between them. DNA of the CDR3: TGCGCCAGCAGCTCTGGGGGGTCGGACATTCAGTACTTC. Protein product: CASSSGGSDIQYF.

CDR3 residues: CSARSGGGYEQYV. The CDR3 bases are TGCAGTGCTAGAAGCGGGGGGGGCTACGAGCAGTACGTC. The chain employs TRBV20-1 and TRBJ2-7, with 10 bases aligning to TRBD2. After removal of 2 bases from V and 3 bases from J, the junction contained 1 base not matched to a gene. Per germline, CDR1 DFQATT and CDR2 SNEGSKA (reference sequence). There are 13 residues in the CDR3.

The chain links TRBV2 to TRBJ1-6; weak D call: TRBD1 (5 bases). This CDR3 is built from 18 residues. Germline V gene sequence: CDR1 SNHLY, CDR2 FYNNEI. V dropped 3 bases and J dropped 0 bases, with 15 bases sitting between them. The CDR3 sequence: CASSDPKGPSSYNSPLHF. The CDR3 DNA reads as TGTGCCAGCAGTGACCCGAAGGGACCCAGCTCCTATAATTCACCCCTCCACTTT. Based on the CDR3 plus reference TRBV2 and TRBJ1-6, the full variable domain is EPEVTQTPSHQVTQMGQEVILRCVPISNHLYFYWYRQILGQKVEFLVSFYNNEISEKSEIFDDQFSVERPDGSNFTLKIRSTKLEDSAMYFCASSDPKGPSSYNSPLHFGNGTRLTVT.

The chain employs TRBV4-3 and TRBJ1-6; 7 bases fit TRBD1. V lost 0 bases and J lost 7; bases outside the gene matches: 18. This CDR3 has 20 residues. Germline V gene sequence: CDR1 LGHNA, CDR2 YSLEER. CDR3 nucleotide sequence: TGCGCCAGCAGCCAAGATTATTTCCCCCCAGGGGGTCCCTTGAATTCACCCCTCCACTTT. Its protein is CASSQDYFPPGGPLNSPLHF.

This clonotype has only a few counts. The genes are TRBV7-3 and TRBJ2-1; 7 bases align to TRBD2. This CDR3 region has 12 residues. Germline CDR1 reads SGHTA; CDR2 reads FQGTGA. V dropped 4 bases and J dropped 12; count of bases not matched to a gene: 6. CDR3 DNA: TGTGCCAGCAGCTCAACTAGCGAGGTGCAGTTCTTC. This sequence encodes CASSSTSEVQFF.

The chain combines TRBV5-1 with TRBJ2-5; D call uncertain. CDR1 is SGHRS and CDR2 is YFSETQ in the germline V gene. The length of the CDR3 is 12 residues. The ends were cut back, 0 bases at V and 4 bases at J, with 4 bases in the middle. As DNA, the CDR3 is TGCGCCAGCAGCTTGGACGTAGAGACCCAGTACTTC. Protein sequence: CASSLDVETQYF.

V and J are TRBV9 and TRBJ2-5, with 8 bases identical to TRBD1. This CDR3 is 13 amino acids long. Losses at the gene ends were 4 bases for V and 9 bases for J; bases not matched to a gene: 8. The V gene's germline CDR1 is SGDLS and CDR2 YYNGEE. CDR3: CASSPRQGSAQYF. CDR3 bases: TGTGCCAGCAGCCCCCGACAGGGGTCGGCCCAGTACTTC.

The CDR3 DNA is TGTGCCAGCAGCCTCATGGGACAGGGGGCCCCGAGCTCCTACGAGCAGTACTTC. Protein: CASSLMGQGAPSSYEQYF. The chain recombines TRBV6-2 or TRBV6-3 with TRBJ2-7; 12 nucleotides match TRBD1. The length of the CDR3 is 18 residues. Losses at the gene ends were 6 bases for V and 0 bases for J; bases not matched to a gene: 12. Germline assignment: CDR1 MNHEY and CDR2 SVGEGT.